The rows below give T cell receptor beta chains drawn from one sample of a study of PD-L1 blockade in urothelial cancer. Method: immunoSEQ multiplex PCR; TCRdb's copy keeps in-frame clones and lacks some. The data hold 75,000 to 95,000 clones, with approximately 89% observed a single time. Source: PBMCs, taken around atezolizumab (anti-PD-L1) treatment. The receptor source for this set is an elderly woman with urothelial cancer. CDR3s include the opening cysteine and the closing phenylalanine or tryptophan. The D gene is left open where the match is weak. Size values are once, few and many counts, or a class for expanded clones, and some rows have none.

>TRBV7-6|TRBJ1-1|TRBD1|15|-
TGTGCCAGCAGCCAAGCCGGGACAGGGGTCACTGAAGCTTTCTTT
CASSQAGTGVTEAFF
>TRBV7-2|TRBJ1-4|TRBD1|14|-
TGTGCCAGCAGCGTGGGACAGGTTGGGGAAAAACTGTTTTTT
CASSVGQVGEKLFF
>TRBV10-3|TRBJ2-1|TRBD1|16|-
TGTGCCATCAGTGAGTCGAGAAAGGGGGCTGGCAATGAGCAGTTCTTC
CAISESRKGAGNEQFF
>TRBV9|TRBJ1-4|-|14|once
TGTGCCAGCAGCGTAGAGGGGGCTAATGAAAAACTGTTTTTT
CASSVEGANEKLFF
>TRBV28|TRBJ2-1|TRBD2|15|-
TGTGCCAGCAGCCGAATGCCTAGCGGGTACAATGAGCAGTTCTTC
CASSRMPSGYNEQFF
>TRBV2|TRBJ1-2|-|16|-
TGTGCCAGCAGCCTTAAACAGGGTTTGCCTAACTATGGCTACACCTTC
CASSLKQGLPNYGYTF
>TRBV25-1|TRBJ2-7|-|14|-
TGTGCCAGCAGTGGCGGGACCAATCACTACGAGCAGTACTTC
CASSGGTNHYEQYF
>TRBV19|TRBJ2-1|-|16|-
TGTGCCAGTAGCGACCCCGGGATCCCACCTTTCAATGAGCAGTTCTTC
CASSDPGIPPFNEQFF
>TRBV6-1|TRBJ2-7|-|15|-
TGTGCCAGCAGTTTCGATGCGGGGAAGACCTACGAGCAGTACTTC
CASSFDAGKTYEQYF
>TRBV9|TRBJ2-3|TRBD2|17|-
TGTGCCAGCAGCGTAGGGTCTAGCGGGGTTGGCACAGATACGCAGTATTTT
CASSVGSSGVGTDTQYF
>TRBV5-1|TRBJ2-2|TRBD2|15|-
TGCGCCAGCAGCCCGGGACTAGCGGGGTCCGGGGAGCTGTTTTTT
CASSPGLAGSGELFF
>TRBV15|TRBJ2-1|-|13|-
TGTGCCACCAGCAGCCAACAGGGCTATGAGCAGTTCTTC
CATSSQQGYEQFF
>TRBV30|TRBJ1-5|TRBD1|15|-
TGTGCCTGGAGTCGCGACAGGGGGGGCAATCAGCCCCAGCATTTT
CAWSRDRGGNQPQHF
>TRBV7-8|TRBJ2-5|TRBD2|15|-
TGTGCCAGCAGCACCTCCGGGACTAGCTGGGAGACCCAGTACTTC
CASSTSGTSWETQYF
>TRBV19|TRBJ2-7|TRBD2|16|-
TGTGCCAGTAGTCTCCAGACTAGCGGGAGGCGCGACGAGCAGTACTTC
CASSLQTSGRRDEQYF
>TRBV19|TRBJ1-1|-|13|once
TGTGCCAGTAGTATACGACAGATGTATGAAGCTTTCTTT
CASSIRQMYEAFF
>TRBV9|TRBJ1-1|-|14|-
TGTGCCAGCAGCCCACATAACATGAACACTGAAGCTTTCTTT
CASSPHNMNTEAFF
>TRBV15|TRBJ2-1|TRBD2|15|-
TGTGCCACCAGCAGAGATGGGACTAGCCACAATGAGCAGTTCTTC
CATSRDGTSHNEQFF
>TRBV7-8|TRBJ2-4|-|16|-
TGTGCCAGCAGCTTATCGGGACACCTAGCCAAAAACATTCAGTACTTC
CASSLSGHLAKNIQYF
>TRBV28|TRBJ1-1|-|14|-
TGTGCCAGCAGTTTACCGGGTTGGAAGACTGAAGCTTTCTTT
CASSLPGWKTEAFF
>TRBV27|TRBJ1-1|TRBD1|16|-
TGTGCCAGCAGCCGACTACAGGGGGCGAGGGACACTGAAGCTTTCTTT
CASSRLQGARDTEAFF
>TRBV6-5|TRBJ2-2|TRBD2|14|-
TGTGCCAGCAGTAGGGGGACTAGCCCCGGGGAGCTGTTTTTT
CASSRGTSPGELFF
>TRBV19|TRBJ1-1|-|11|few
TGTGCCAGTAGGATAACAGATGAAGCTTTCTTT
CASRITDEAFF
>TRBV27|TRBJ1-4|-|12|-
TGTGCCAGTCACCCTTGGGGTAGGGGGATGTTTTTT
CASHPWGRGMFF
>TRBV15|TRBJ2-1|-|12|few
TGTGCCACCAGCCTCAGGGTTAATGAGCAGTTCTTC
CATSLRVNEQFF
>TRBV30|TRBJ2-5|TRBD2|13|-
TGTGCCTGGCGGACTAGCGGGAGTGAGACCCAGTACTTC
CAWRTSGSETQYF